This T cell receptor beta chain derives from a study of T cells in Graves' hyperthyroidism and ophthalmopathy. This CDR3 is built from 12 residues. V lost 4 bases and J 9 bases, leaving 13 bases between the germline ends. TCR beta CDR3 sequences were amplified from RNA transcripts. Carried out on the TCR CDR3, a first-round RT-PCR used the HTBI primer set. MiXCR, run by TCRdb on the multiplex PCR reads, gives a single entry per CDR3 protein. The sample contains 800,000 or so distinct CDR3 sequences, 35% to 40% of which appear only once. Material: blood. The rearrangement links TRBV12-3 or TRBV12-4 to TRBJ2-7, with D possibly TRBD2 on 6 matching bases. The receptor was isolated from a young man with Graves' hyperthyroidism. The CDR3 loop reads CASSSVGGVQYF. CDR3 bases: TGTGCCAGCAGTTCCGTGGGGGGTGTGCAGTACTTC.